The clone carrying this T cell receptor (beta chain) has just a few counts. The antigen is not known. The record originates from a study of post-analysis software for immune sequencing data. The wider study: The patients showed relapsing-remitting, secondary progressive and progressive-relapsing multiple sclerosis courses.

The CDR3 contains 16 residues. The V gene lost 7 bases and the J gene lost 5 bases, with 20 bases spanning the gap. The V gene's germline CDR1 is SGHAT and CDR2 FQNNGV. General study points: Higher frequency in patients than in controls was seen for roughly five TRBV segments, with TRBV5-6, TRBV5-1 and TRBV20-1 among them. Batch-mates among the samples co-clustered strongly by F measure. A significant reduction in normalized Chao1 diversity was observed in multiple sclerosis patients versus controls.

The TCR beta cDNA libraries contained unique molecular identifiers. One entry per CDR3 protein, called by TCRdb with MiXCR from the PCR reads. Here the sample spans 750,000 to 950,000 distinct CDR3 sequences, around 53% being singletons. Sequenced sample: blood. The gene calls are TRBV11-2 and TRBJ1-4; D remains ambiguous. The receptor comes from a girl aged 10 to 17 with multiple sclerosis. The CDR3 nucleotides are TGTGCCAGCAAAGCACCGGGCCCCCCTGCAAATGAAAAACTGTTTTTT. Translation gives CASKAPGPPANEKLFF.